This T cell receptor (beta chain) originates from a study of cytomegalovirus exposure and HLA in healthy donors (TCRdb year 2017). With respect to the entire study: A later analysis indicated that the 100 to 150 validation repertoires were generated on the platform also employed for the roughly 720 repertoires of the first cohort. High-throughput TCR immunosequencing, statistical association of individual TCRs with disease status, and machine learning were combined to predict cytomegalovirus infection status. The aim of the study was to test whether cataloging public T cell receptors could identify signatures of past pathogen exposure. Along with the roughly 610-subject first cohort, a separate validation cohort of over a hundred different subjects was used. What the work shows at the level of the full study, not this receptor alone: A later analysis lacked HLA typing for the validation cohort, so it scored co-occurrence in that cohort across all 110 or so repertoires. In both the original and validation cohorts, the classifier was reported to diagnose cytomegalovirus status with high specificity and sensitivity. Most TCR sequences were observed very rarely across donors, whereas some public TCRs were present in many individuals. It was suggested by the authors that the approach could potentially be generalized to other disease states and immunological phenotypes. Subsequent analysis determined that TCRs grouped into clusters in the first cohort also showed a tendency toward co-occurrence across the roughly 110 validation repertoires, and about 94% of cluster scores exceeded 0. Three of the identified cytomegalovirus-associated TCR beta chains were confirmed in vitro to be specific for cytomegalovirus antigens. A total of around 150 TCR beta chains were listed by the study as associated with cytomegalovirus.

The donors belonged to the validation cohort of approximately 130 subjects, which was separate from the roughly 670-subject first cohort. The CDR3, from cysteine to phenylalanine, totals 15 residues. The kept DNA is CDR3 alone, 45 bases in frame from the first base. The germline V gene (reference sequence) gives CDR1 as PRHDT and CDR2 as FYEKMQ. Trimmed from V: 5 bases; trimmed from J: 3 bases; junction bases lacking a gene match: 8. This clone occurred once. What antigen it recognizes has not been identified. Base qualities are not provided; no much larger clone lies one nucleotide away. Library generation was performed with the immunoSEQ multiplex PCR assay. The study's own analysis went as follows. To diagnose cytomegalovirus status from the catalog of TCR beta chain sequences, a statistical classification framework was built. TCRdb mirrors the immuneACCESS table, restricted to in-frame sequences. Some clones are absent from its copies; in checked studies, under half trace to an unresolved V gene, and the reason for the others is unknown. Clone size and V and J calls were adopted from that table, with D and trimming inferred from the DNA. The sample contains some 120,000 clones, roughly 86% of them found a single time. About 1.4% of the sample is held by the ten biggest clonotypes.

The sample consisted of PBMCs. The sequence was obtained from a man in his thirties or forties in good health and CMV-seronegative. The sequence is built from TRBV13 and TRBJ2-7; TRBD1 fits 9 bases in the junction. CDR3 region: CASSPSGQGIYEQYF. In nucleotide form, the sequence is TGTGCCAGCAGCCCCTCGGGACAGGGTATCTACGAGCAGTACTTC.